A selection of T cell receptor beta chains follows, all from one sample in a study of T cells in Graves' hyperthyroidism and ophthalmopathy. TCRdb used MiXCR to reprocess the multiplex PCR reads, holding one entry per CDR3 protein. The data hold some 50,000 distinct CDR3 sequences, with approximately 48% observed a single time. The sequencing sample was made of blood. The receptor set was obtained from a woman aged 50 to 60 with Graves' ophthalmopathy. Both conserved end residues are part of each CDR3. Fields, in order: J gene, D gene, clone size, V gene, CDR3 protein, CDR3 DNA. The D gene is left open where the match is weak. The size field is filled for only some rows; it gives once, few, many or a size class.

j_gene: TRBJ2-3
d_gene: NA
abundance: NA
v_gene: TRBV3-1
CDR3aa: CASSQGASTTDTQYF
CDR3nt: TGTGCCAGCAGCCAAGGAGCTAGTACCACAGATACGCAGTATTTT

j_gene: TRBJ1-1
d_gene: NA
abundance: NA
v_gene: TRBV29-1
CDR3aa: CSVAEAFF
CDR3nt: TGCAGCGTTGCGGAAGCTTTCTTT

j_gene: TRBJ2-5
d_gene: NA
abundance: many
v_gene: TRBV5-1
CDR3aa: CASSLARNEQETQYF
CDR3nt: TGCGCCAGCAGCTTGGCTAGAAATGAACAAGAGACCCAGTACTTC

j_gene: TRBJ1-5
d_gene: NA
abundance: NA
v_gene: TRBV11-3
CDR3aa: CASSFPGDGSNQPQHF
CDR3nt: TGTGCCAGCAGTTTCCCCGGGGACGGCAGCAATCAACCCCAGCATTTT

j_gene: TRBJ2-3
d_gene: TRBD2
abundance: NA
v_gene: TRBV20-1
CDR3aa: CSASGGAGAADTQYF
CDR3nt: TGCAGTGCTAGCGGGGGGGCCGGGGCAGCTGATACGCAGTATTTT

j_gene: TRBJ2-7
d_gene: TRBD2
abundance: many
v_gene: TRBV19
CDR3aa: CATKAASGSYEQYF
CDR3nt: TGTGCCACCAAAGCAGCTAGCGGGAGCTACGAGCAGTACTTC

j_gene: TRBJ1-2
d_gene: NA
abundance: many
v_gene: TRBV4-3
CDR3aa: CASSQDSSYGYTF
CDR3nt: TGTGCCAGCAGCCAAGATAGCTCCTATGGCTACACCTTC

j_gene: TRBJ2-3
d_gene: NA
abundance: NA
v_gene: TRBV29-1
CDR3aa: CSVQSLTDTQYF
CDR3nt: TGCAGCGTCCAGAGCCTCACAGATACGCAGTATTTT

j_gene: TRBJ2-1
d_gene: NA
abundance: many
v_gene: TRBV9
CDR3aa: CASSDPLGRGGWDEQFF
CDR3nt: TGTGCCAGCAGCGACCCCCTGGGCAGGGGGGGTTGGGATGAGCAGTTCTTC

j_gene: TRBJ2-1
d_gene: TRBD2
abundance: many
v_gene: TRBV5-1
CDR3aa: CASSSGLAGGFNEQFF
CDR3nt: TGCGCCAGCAGCTCGGGACTAGCGGGAGGATTCAATGAGCAGTTCTTC

j_gene: TRBJ2-2
d_gene: NA
abundance: few
v_gene: TRBV19
CDR3aa: CASSGTSVGELFF
CDR3nt: TGTGCCAGTAGTGGGACCAGCGTCGGCGAGCTGTTTTTT

j_gene: TRBJ2-1
d_gene: NA
abundance: many
v_gene: TRBV6-1
CDR3aa: CASIPQGPYNEQFF
CDR3nt: TGTGCCAGCATACCTCAGGGCCCCTACAATGAGCAGTTCTTC

j_gene: TRBJ2-6
d_gene: TRBD1
abundance: NA
v_gene: TRBV12-3/TRBV12-4
CDR3aa: CASSSGTGGASGANVLTF
CDR3nt: TGTGCCAGCAGTTCGGGGACAGGGGGCGCGAGTGGGGCCAACGTCCTGACTTTC

j_gene: TRBJ2-7
d_gene: NA
abundance: many
v_gene: TRBV5-5
CDR3aa: CASSLGVGGWEQYF
CDR3nt: TGTGCCAGCAGCTTGGGTGTTGGGGGCTGGGAGCAGTACTTC

j_gene: TRBJ2-1
d_gene: TRBD2
abundance: many
v_gene: TRBV7-6
CDR3aa: CASSLPSGGASGGEQFF
CDR3nt: TGTGCCAGCAGCTTACCTAGCGGGGGGGCCTCGGGGGGTGAGCAGTTCTTC

j_gene: TRBJ1-2
d_gene: NA
abundance: NA
v_gene: TRBV20-1
CDR3aa: CSARDSANYGYTF
CDR3nt: TGCAGTGCTAGAGATTCGGCTAACTATGGCTACACCTTC

j_gene: TRBJ2-7
d_gene: TRBD1
abundance: NA
v_gene: TRBV7-3
CDR3aa: CASSSTGGYEQYF
CDR3nt: TGTGCCAGCAGCTCGACAGGGGGCTACGAGCAGTACTTC

j_gene: TRBJ2-3
d_gene: TRBD1
abundance: NA
v_gene: TRBV11-1
CDR3aa: CASSPKGASTDTQYF
CDR3nt: TGTGCCAGCAGCCCCAAGGGGGCCAGCACAGATACGCAGTATTTT

j_gene: TRBJ2-7
d_gene: TRBD2
abundance: NA
v_gene: TRBV14
CDR3aa: CASSEKRGSYEQYF
CDR3nt: TGTGCCAGCAGCGAGAAGCGGGGGTCCTACGAGCAGTACTTC

j_gene: TRBJ2-2
d_gene: TRBD2
abundance: NA
v_gene: TRBV12-3/TRBV12-4
CDR3aa: CASSLTSGRPGEPFF
CDR3nt: TGTGCCAGCAGTTTGACTAGCGGGAGACCCGGGGAGCCGTTTTTT

j_gene: TRBJ1-2
d_gene: TRBD1
abundance: NA
v_gene: TRBV28
CDR3aa: CASSLGTGGHYGYTF
CDR3nt: TGTGCCAGCAGTCTAGGTACAGGGGGGCACTATGGCTACACCTTC

j_gene: TRBJ2-7
d_gene: NA
abundance: NA
v_gene: TRBV12-3/TRBV12-4
CDR3aa: CASSYTGTSAYEQYF
CDR3nt: TGTGCCAGCAGTTATACCGGGACATCCGCCTACGAGCAGTACTTC

j_gene: TRBJ2-2
d_gene: TRBD2
abundance: many
v_gene: TRBV9
CDR3aa: CASSVASGGYTGELFF
CDR3nt: TGTGCCAGCAGCGTAGCATCGGGAGGATACACCGGGGAGCTGTTTTTT

j_gene: TRBJ2-3
d_gene: NA
abundance: NA
v_gene: TRBV15
CDR3aa: CATSKRKDTQYF
CDR3nt: TGTGCCACCAGCAAGCGGAAAGATACGCAGTATTTT

j_gene: TRBJ2-7
d_gene: TRBD1
abundance: many
v_gene: TRBV11-2
CDR3aa: CASSYRTGDSYEQYF
CDR3nt: TGTGCCAGCAGCTACAGGACAGGAGACTCCTACGAGCAGTACTTC

j_gene: TRBJ1-1
d_gene: NA
abundance: medium-sized
v_gene: TRBV29-1
CDR3aa: CSGAETEAFF
CDR3nt: TGCAGCGGCGCAGAGACTGAAGCTTTCTTT

j_gene: TRBJ2-1
d_gene: NA
abundance: many
v_gene: TRBV4-1
CDR3aa: CASSQPRRDWPYNEQFF
CDR3nt: TGCGCCAGCAGCCAACCGAGGAGGGACTGGCCCTACAATGAGCAGTTCTTC

j_gene: TRBJ2-5
d_gene: TRBD1
abundance: many
v_gene: TRBV10-1
CDR3aa: CASSEGQGQETQYF
CDR3nt: TGCGCCAGCAGTGAAGGACAGGGCCAAGAGACCCAGTACTTC

j_gene: TRBJ2-3
d_gene: TRBD2
abundance: many
v_gene: TRBV5-4
CDR3aa: CASSLGTSGALDTQYF
CDR3nt: TGTGCCAGCAGCTTGGGGACTAGCGGGGCACTAGATACGCAGTATTTT

j_gene: TRBJ2-4
d_gene: TRBD1
abundance: many
v_gene: TRBV7-9
CDR3aa: CASSLVGTGGSIAKNIQYF
CDR3nt: TGTGCCAGCAGCTTAGTGGGGACAGGGGGCTCCATAGCCAAAAACATTCAGTACTTC

j_gene: TRBJ2-7
d_gene: TRBD1
abundance: once
v_gene: TRBV20-1
CDR3aa: CSATGTGAEQYF
CDR3nt: TGCAGTGCAACCGGGACAGGGGCCGAGCAGTACTTC

j_gene: TRBJ2-3
d_gene: NA
abundance: medium-sized
v_gene: TRBV24-1
CDR3aa: CATGVESADTQYF
CDR3nt: TGTGCCACGGGGGTTGAGAGCGCAGATACGCAGTATTTT

j_gene: TRBJ1-1
d_gene: NA
abundance: few
v_gene: TRBV28
CDR3aa: CASSAQGTPEAFF
CDR3nt: TGTGCCAGCAGTGCACAGGGAACCCCAGAAGCTTTCTTT

j_gene: TRBJ2-7
d_gene: NA
abundance: NA
v_gene: TRBV29-1
CDR3aa: CSVPGISSYEQYF
CDR3nt: TGCAGCGTCCCCGGCATTTCGTCCTACGAGCAGTACTTC

j_gene: TRBJ2-2
d_gene: NA
abundance: many
v_gene: TRBV19
CDR3aa: CASSSLGVMDGELFF
CDR3nt: TGTGCCAGTAGCAGCTTGGGGGTGATGGACGGGGAGCTGTTTTTT

j_gene: TRBJ2-6
d_gene: NA
abundance: many
v_gene: TRBV3-1
CDR3aa: CASSQGGFSGANVLTF
CDR3nt: TGTGCCAGCAGCCAAGGTGGCTTCTCTGGGGCCAACGTCCTGACTTTC

j_gene: TRBJ2-1
d_gene: TRBD2
abundance: NA
v_gene: TRBV20-1
CDR3aa: CSARVSGSSPEQFF
CDR3nt: TGCAGTGCTAGAGTGAGCGGGAGTAGCCCGGAGCAGTTCTTC

j_gene: TRBJ2-5
d_gene: TRBD2
abundance: many
v_gene: TRBV6-1
CDR3aa: CASSEFVAGAAGETQYF
CDR3nt: TGTGCCAGCAGTGAATTTGTAGCGGGGGCCGCGGGTGAGACCCAGTACTTC

j_gene: TRBJ2-7
d_gene: TRBD1
abundance: many
v_gene: TRBV11-2
CDR3aa: CASSSSGTGISYEQYF
CDR3nt: TGTGCCAGCAGCTCCTCGGGGACAGGGATCTCCTACGAGCAGTACTTC

j_gene: TRBJ1-3
d_gene: NA
abundance: many
v_gene: TRBV7-9
CDR3aa: CASRLTGRSGNTIYF
CDR3nt: TGTGCCAGCAGGCTAACAGGGAGATCTGGAAACACCATATATTTT

j_gene: TRBJ2-7
d_gene: NA
abundance: once
v_gene: TRBV2
CDR3aa: CASSVEGGSYEQYF
CDR3nt: TGTGCCAGCAGCGTCGAAGGGGGCTCCTACGAGCAGTACTTC

j_gene: TRBJ2-7
d_gene: TRBD2
abundance: many
v_gene: TRBV7-3
CDR3aa: CASSLLAGGTYEQYF
CDR3nt: TGTGCCAGCAGCCTTCTAGCGGGAGGAACCTACGAGCAGTACTTC

j_gene: TRBJ2-7
d_gene: NA
abundance: many
v_gene: TRBV11-1
CDR3aa: CASSLARQPTYEQYF
CDR3nt: TGTGCCAGCAGCTTAGCGCGGCAACCAACCTACGAGCAGTACTTC

j_gene: TRBJ1-6
d_gene: NA
abundance: many
v_gene: TRBV6-5
CDR3aa: CASRSQQRGNSPLHF
CDR3nt: TGTGCCAGCAGGAGTCAACAAAGGGGTAATTCACCCCTCCACTTT

j_gene: TRBJ1-1
d_gene: NA
abundance: NA
v_gene: TRBV29-1
CDR3aa: CSGGGGNMEAFF
CDR3nt: TGCAGCGGGGGGGGGGGCAACATGGAAGCTTTCTTT

j_gene: TRBJ1-2
d_gene: NA
abundance: many
v_gene: TRBV4-3
CDR3aa: CASSPRGRGNYGYTF
CDR3nt: TGCGCCAGCAGCCCCCGGGGCAGGGGTAACTATGGCTACACCTTC

j_gene: TRBJ2-2
d_gene: NA
abundance: NA
v_gene: TRBV12-3/TRBV12-4
CDR3aa: CASRRTAGELFF
CDR3nt: TGTGCCAGTAGACGGACTGCGGGGGAGCTGTTTTTT

j_gene: TRBJ2-7
d_gene: NA
abundance: many
v_gene: TRBV4-2
CDR3aa: CASSQEPVSYEQYF
CDR3nt: TGTGCCAGCAGCCAAGAGCCAGTCTCCTACGAGCAGTACTTC

j_gene: TRBJ1-5
d_gene: NA
abundance: medium-sized
v_gene: TRBV24-1
CDR3aa: CATSSGGNQPQHF
CDR3nt: TGTGCCACCAGTTCAGGGGGCAATCAGCCCCAGCATTTT

j_gene: TRBJ2-7
d_gene: NA
abundance: NA
v_gene: TRBV28
CDR3aa: CASSSYWSGSAYEQYF
CDR3nt: TGTGCCAGCAGTTCATATTGGTCGGGGAGCGCCTACGAGCAGTACTTC

j_gene: TRBJ2-1
d_gene: NA
abundance: many
v_gene: TRBV19
CDR3aa: CASSIMGGAYNEQFF
CDR3nt: TGTGCCAGTAGTATCATGGGGGGCGCCTACAATGAGCAGTTCTTC

j_gene: TRBJ1-5
d_gene: TRBD1
abundance: NA
v_gene: TRBV9
CDR3aa: CASSVGDRVGEWGNQPQHF
CDR3nt: TGTGCCAGCAGCGTAGGGGACAGGGTCGGCGAATGGGGCAATCAGCCCCAGCATTTT

j_gene: TRBJ1-4
d_gene: TRBD1
abundance: NA
v_gene: TRBV12-3/TRBV12-4
CDR3aa: CASRSGTANEKLFF
CDR3nt: TGTGCCAGCAGGTCCGGGACAGCTAATGAAAAACTGTTCTTT

j_gene: TRBJ1-5
d_gene: NA
abundance: many
v_gene: TRBV19
CDR3aa: CASTSGGGGNQPQHF
CDR3nt: TGTGCCAGTACCTCTGGGGGGGGAGGCAATCAGCCCCAGCATTTT

j_gene: TRBJ2-1
d_gene: TRBD2
abundance: NA
v_gene: TRBV7-3
CDR3aa: CASSHNPGLANGEQFF
CDR3nt: TGTGCCAGCAGCCACAATCCGGGACTAGCGAATGGTGAGCAGTTCTTC